This T cell receptor (beta chain) was documented in a study of shared clonotypes between healthy human individuals. Clones were read by immunoSEQ multiplex PCR, and TCRdb kept only the in-frame ones, dropping some. The sample has roughly 1,000,000 clones, about 84% seen once. In germline, CDR1 is SNHLY, CDR2 FYNNEI. The CDR3 consists of 14 residues. The V and J ends lost 6 bases and 4 bases, in that order; junction bases with no gene match: 7. The receptor's source is a man between 18 and 29 years old in good health. Some clones in this sample may be carry-over from other donors' samples. The chain recombines TRBV2 with TRBJ1-2, with TRBD1 identical over 8 bases. The sequencing input was memory CD4+ T cells from PBMCs. The subset: CD45RA-negative fraction. The CDR3 nucleotides are TGTGCCAGCAGACCCACAGGGGGAGGCTATGGCTACACCTTC. Protein product: CASRPTGGGYGYTF.